Described below is a single T cell receptor beta chain sequence and its context. What it binds is unknown. Target depth was 1 in 200,000 to 1 in 1 million T cells, about 10x per clonotype. Sequencing used immunoSEQ multiplex PCR; TCRdb keeps in-frame clones, though not all of them. Found here are 250,000 to 350,000 clones, roughly three quarters of them singletons; the top ten hold roughly 5.7%. The sample belongs to a study of cytotoxic CD8 clonotypes in ibrutinib-treated CLL. Study context: The subjects consisted of approximately ten relapsed/refractory and approximately 15 treatment-naive individuals, with 17 to 18 IGHV unmutated. Partial response was seen in about 24 patients and complete response in 2; after median about six years, about 15 stayed remitted, roughly 12 progressed.

The study, taken as a whole, reports: Whereas clonality rose at ibrutinib response, it declined toward baseline at progression.

This CDR3 is 11 amino acids long. The V segment lost 9 bases and the J segment 6 bases; nucleotides outside the gene matches: 1. Germline V gives CDR1 ENHRY, CDR2 SYGVKD. The rearrangement uses TRBV10-3 and TRBJ1-4, with 7 bases fitting TRBD1. Specimen: PBMCs, collected at disease progression, from a patient treated with ibrutinib. The clonotype was recovered from a human donor with chronic lymphocytic leukemia. In nucleotides, the CDR3 is TGTGCCATAGGGACAGATGAAAAACTGTTTTTT. Amino acids: CAIGTDEKLFF.